This entry lists 9 T cell receptor beta chains sequenced from one sample in a study of CD8+ T cells in alopecia areata. As the sequencing template, cDNA was produced by extracting RNA and reverse transcribing it. Libraries were prepared by immunoSEQ multiplex PCR; TCRdb keeps only in-frame clonotypes and omits some of them. The sample has approximately 300,000 clones, none seen only once. Cutaneous lymph node cells were pooled, and they were sorted using CD4, CD8alpha, NKG2D, NKG2ACE and other markers. The material sequenced was CD4+ T cells sorted from a lymph node. Receptors were obtained from a C3H/HeJ mouse with alopecia areata. Mouse strain MHC haplotype: H2-k.

This clone has a count of ten or more. These gene names are mouse names. The read finishes 4 residues shy of the CDR3 end, and the germline J gene is used to complete it. The genes are TRBV13-1 and TRBJ1-2, with a tentative D call TRBD1 (6 bases). V lost 3 bases, J lost 0 bases, and 12 bases lay in between. Germline CDR1 is NSHNY and CDR2 is SYGAGN. The CDR3 runs 15 residues. The DNA read from the CDR3 is TGTGCCAGCAGTGTCCGGGACATTGCAAACTCC. This sequence encodes CASSVRDIANS. The CDR3, in full, reads CASSVRDIANSDYTF.

This clone was detected ten times or more. Gene names denote mouse genes. The read ends 4 residues early relative to the CDR3; the germline J gene fills the gap. The sample carries other DNA sequences with the same CDR3. The rearrangement joins TRBV3 to TRBJ2-5; 10 bases align to TRBD1. This CDR3 is 16 amino acids long. V was pared by 1 base and J by 0 bases, with 1 base of the junction left unmatched. Germline V lookup: CDR1 SNHLY, CDR2 FYNGKV (reference sequence). The CDR3 region is CASSLGTGGNQDTQYF. CDR3 DNA, as far as it was read: TGTGCCAGCAGCTTAGGGACAGGGGGTAACCAAGAC. Supplemented by reference TRBV3 and TRBJ2-5, the full variable domain reads GPKVLQIPSHQIIDMGQMVTLNCDPVSNHLYFYWYKQILGQQMEFLVNFYNGKVMEKSKLFKDQFSVERPDGSYFTLKIQPTALEDSAVYFCASSLGTGGNQDTQYFGPGTRLLVL.

Details on this clone: The gene symbols are mouse symbols. Read data end 4 residues before the CDR3 end; the end is taken from the germline J gene. The V call is TRBV13-2, the J call TRBJ2-1; 10 bases map to TRBD2. The CDR3 has 14 amino acids. After removal of 2 bases from V and 5 bases from J, the junction contained 1 base not matched to a gene. Germline V CDR1 and CDR2: NNHNN, SYGAGS (reference sequence). The CDR3 protein is CASGEDWGHAEQFF. The DNA read from the CDR3 is TGTGCCAGCGGTGAGGACTGGGGGCATGCT.

This clone was picked up many times. Germline and genes: mouse. Other DNA sequences in this sample translate to the same CDR3. CDR3 DNA (partial): TGTGCCAGCAGCCCCGGGACAGGGAACACCGGG. Translated, it gives CASSPGTGNTG. Given in full, the CDR3 is CASSPGTGNTGQLYF. The V and J genes are TRBV5 and TRBJ2-2; 9 bases are shared with TRBD1. The CDR3 extends 4 residues past the end of the read, so its final part is completed from the germline J gene. CDR1 and CDR2 from the germline V gene are LGHNA and YNLKQL (reference sequence). There are 15 residues in the CDR3. The ends lost 4 bases at V and 2 bases at J; junction bases unmatched: 2.

With respect to this clone: Any gene name here is a mouse gene name. The missing CDR3 end, 4 residues past where the read stops, is filled in from the germline J gene. The sample holds other DNA sequences that translate to the same CDR3. The chain combines TRBV19 with TRBJ2-4; 8 bases are a match to TRBD2. Germline V gene lookup returns CDR1 FNHDT and CDR2 SITEND (reference sequence). With V trimmed by 6 bases and J by 0 bases, 6 bases remained unmatched. This CDR3 is built from 15 residues. The DNA read from the CDR3 is TGTGCCAGCACCGTGACTGGGGCTAGTCAAAAC. This gives the protein CASTVTGASQN. The complete CDR3 protein is CASTVTGASQNTLYF.

About this clone: All gene names here are mouse names. The read terminates 4 residues ahead of where the CDR3 ends, so the germline J gene completes it. The rearrangement joins TRBV29 to TRBJ1-1; possible D gene TRBD1, 5 bases. The CDR3 is 13 residues long. V was clipped by 2 bases and J by 1 base, with 5 bases between them. Germline V gene sequence: CDR1 MSHET, CDR2 SYDVDS. Here the CDR3 reads CASSLDRNTEVFF. CDR3 DNA, as far as it was read: TGTGCTAGCAGTTTAGACAGAAACACA. The full variable domain, with the rest looked up from reference TRBV29 and TRBJ1-1, is DMKVTQMPRYLIKRMGENVLLECGQDMSHETMYWYRQDPGLGLQLIYISYDVDSNSEGDIPKGYRVSRKKREHFSLILDSAKTNQTSVYFCASSLDRNTEVFFGKGTRLTVV.

Only a few counts were recorded for this clone. Gene names are mouse gene names. The sequenced fragment ends 4 residues before the CDR3 boundary, so the rest is inferred from the germline J gene. The chain recombines TRBV13-2 with TRBJ2-5, with 8 bases aligning to TRBD1. The CDR3 is 14 amino acids. Germline loops: CDR1 NNHNN, CDR2 SYGAGS (reference sequence). The CDR3 DNA, read in part, is TGTGCCAGCGGTGGGGGACAGGACCCAGAC. It yields the protein CASGGGQDPD. The full CDR3 reads CASGGGQDPDTQYF.

On this clone itself: Each gene name is a mouse one. The read halts 4 residues ahead of the CDR3 end, with the missing end drawn from the germline J gene. This chain links TRBV19 with TRBJ1-2; a weak D match, TRBD1 (6 bases). V lost 4 bases to trimming and J lost 0 bases, with 16 bases between them. Per the germline V gene, CDR1 is FNHDT and CDR2 is SITEND (reference sequence). CDR3 length: 16 amino acids. This CDR3 reads CASSPFRDKANSDYTF. Partial CDR3 DNA: TGTGCCAGCAGTCCCTTCCGGGACAAAGCAAACTCC.

This clone has only a few counts. The genes are named according to mouse. Read data end 4 residues before the CDR3 end; the end is taken from the germline J gene. Other DNA sequences in the same sample also yield this CDR3. The V gene is TRBV1, the J gene TRBJ2-1; 7 bases fit TRBD1. The CDR3 length is 13 residues. The V and J ends lost 4 bases and 5 bases, in that order; junction bases with no gene match: 2. Germline CDR1 NSQYPW, CDR2 LRSPGD (reference sequence). The CDR3 is CTCSDRGDAEQFF. The CDR3 bases that were read are TGCACCTGCAGTGACAGGGGCGATGCT.